The 17 T cell receptor beta chains below all came from one sample that was sequenced in a study of identical twins. TCRdb re-derived calls from the 5' RACE reads in MiXCR, one entry per CDR3 protein. The sample shows around 570,000 distinct CDR3 sequences, roughly 9.5% of them seen only once. These data were also filed under a second study, of yellow fever vaccine responses in identical twins.

Sample: PBMCs. The receptors here all came from a woman aged 18-30 years in good health.

The sample holds many counts of this clonotype. J is TRBJ1-1 and V is TRBV11-2, with D hard to call. Germline V gene data show CDR1 as SGHAT and CDR2 as FQNNGV. The CDR3 length is 14 residues. V shed 4 bases and J shed 1 base, with 10 bases lying between them. CDR3 in amino acids: CASSSRRTNTEAFF. CDR3 sequence (DNA): TGTGCCAGCAGCTCAAGACGGACGAACACTGAAGCTTTCTTT.

This clonotype was seen at least ten times. The chain recombines TRBV24-1 with TRBJ2-5, with D perhaps being TRBD1 or TRBD2 (5 bases each). Germline V lookup: CDR1 KGHDR, CDR2 SFDVKD. V shed 4 bases and J shed 4 bases, with 21 bases lying between them. The CDR3 spans 17 residues. The chain's CDR3 is CATSESRLARVGETQYF. DNA for the CDR3: TGTGCCACCAGTGAGAGTAGGCTAGCCAGGGTGGGAGAGACCCAGTACTTC.

This clonotype turned up a few times. The V call is TRBV6-1, the J call TRBJ2-7; maybe TRBD2 (6 bases). Trimming removed 6 bases from V and 6 bases from J, with 18 bases in between. Germline V CDR1 and CDR2: MNHNS, SASEGT. The CDR3 spans 14 residues. The chain's CDR3 is CASSKFPGLGEQYF. The CDR3 DNA sequence: TGTGCCAGCAGCAAATTCCCGGGACTCGGCGAGCAGTACTTC.

This chain uses TRBV7-2 with TRBJ2-2; 11 bases are a match to TRBD2. The CDR3 length is 16 residues. The germline V gene encodes CDR1 SGHTA and CDR2 FQGNSA. V was pared by 4 bases and J by 7 bases, with 8 bases of the junction left unmatched. CDR3 region: CASSSNRLAGLGELFF. The CDR3 bases are TGTGCCAGCAGCTCAAACAGACTAGCGGGACTCGGGGAGCTGTTTTTT.

This clonotype occurred many times. The V and J genes are TRBV10-3 and TRBJ2-7; 9 nucleotides agree with TRBD1. J gave up 3 bases and V 5 bases, and 2 bases lay outside the gene matches. CDR3 length equals 13 residues. CDR1 is ENHRY and CDR2 is SYGVKD in the germline V gene. The CDR3 nucleotides are TGTGCCATCAGTCAGGACAGGGGCTACGAGCAGTACTTC. Its translation is CAISQDRGYEQYF.

V gene TRBV6-1 combines with J gene TRBJ2-1; tentatively, D is TRBD1 or TRBD2 (5 bases each). Germline V gives CDR1 MNHNS, CDR2 SASEGT. The CDR3 contains 13 residues. Between the trimmed V and J ends, which lost 6 bases and 9 bases, there was a span of 15 bases. CDR3 in DNA: TGTGCCAGCAGGCTAGTGGGGGTAGGTGAGCAGTTCTTC. This translates into CASRLVGVGEQFF.

This clonotype was seen a few times. J is TRBJ2-2 and V is TRBV6-2 or TRBV6-3; perhaps TRBD2 as D (5 bases). Germline V gene sequence: CDR1 MNHEY, CDR2 SVGEGT. This CDR3 spans 16 amino acids. Trimming pared 2 bases from V and 0 bases from J, leaving 10 bases between. In DNA, the CDR3 is TGTGCCAGCAGTTACGGACTCACTGCGAACACCGGGGAGCTGTTTTTT. Its protein product is CASSYGLTANTGELFF.

The chain recombines TRBV7-9 with TRBJ2-1; possibly TRBD2 for D (6 bases). The CDR3 covers 12 residues. Germline-derived CDR1 and CDR2 are SEHNR and FQNEAQ (reference sequence). V lost 4 bases and J 9 bases, leaving 10 bases between the germline ends. CDR3 sequence (DNA): TGTGCCAGCAGCTCATCTAGCGCTGAGCAGTTCTTC. Protein: CASSSSSAEQFF.

The rearrangement joins TRBV2 to TRBJ2-1, with D possibly matching TRBD1 (6 bases). The CDR3 is 17 residues long. In germline, CDR1 is SNHLY, CDR2 FYNNEI. V shed 6 bases and J shed 3 bases, with 21 bases lying between them. The CDR3 DNA is TGTGCCAGCAGAGGTCCCGGGACATGGGCGGGCTACAATGAGCAGTTCTTC. Protein: CASRGPGTWAGYNEQFF.

There are a few counts of this clonotype. V usage is TRBV11-2 and J usage is TRBJ2-1; 7 nucleotides match TRBD2. The CDR3 is made up of 16 amino acids. Germline CDR1 and CDR2: SGHAT and FQNNGV. The V segment lost 0 bases and the J segment 4 bases; nucleotides outside the gene matches: 6. CDR3 protein: CASSLEVSGSYNEQFF. In DNA form, the CDR3 reads TGTGCCAGCAGCTTAGAAGTTAGCGGGTCATACAATGAGCAGTTCTTC.

This clonotype was detected ten times or more. The rearrangement uses TRBV20-1 and TRBJ2-7, with 8 bases identical to TRBD2. The V and J ends lost 0 bases and 7 bases, in that order; junction bases with no gene match: 11. Germline V gene lookup returns CDR1 DFQATT and CDR2 SNEGSKA (reference sequence). The CDR3 runs 15 residues. DNA for the CDR3: TGCAGTGCTAGAGAGGGGTCGGGGGGGCGTGATGAGCAGTACTTC. This gives the protein CSAREGSGGRDEQYF.

The V call is TRBV20-1, the J call TRBJ1-3; D gene uncertain. Germline CDR1 and CDR2: DFQATT and SNEGSKA (reference sequence). CDR3 length: 15 residues. Trimming took 2 bases from V and 4 from J, leaving 15 bases between them. CDR3 residues: CSARPPGKGGNTIYF. CDR3 sequence (DNA): TGCAGTGCTAGACCTCCCGGCAAAGGCGGAAACACCATATATTTT.

This chain joins TRBV4-3 and TRBJ2-2; 7 bases are a match to TRBD1. This CDR3 has 18 residues. Trimming removed 0 bases from V and 0 bases from J; junction bases left unmatched: 7. Germline assignment: CDR1 LGHNA and CDR2 YSLEER. The CDR3 loop is CASSQEAMGQPNTGELFF. CDR3 sequence (DNA): TGCGCCAGCAGCCAAGAAGCAATGGGACAGCCGAACACCGGGGAGCTGTTTTTT.

This clonotype appeared a few times. CDR3 amino acids: CASSSQSGGATDTQYF. As DNA, the CDR3 is TGTGCCAGCAGCTCCCAAAGCGGGGGGGCCACAGATACGCAGTATTTT. This chain joins TRBV7-2 and TRBJ2-3, with 10 bases lining up with TRBD2. This CDR3 has 16 amino acids. CDR1 is SGHTA and CDR2 is FQGNSA in the germline V gene. With V trimmed by 4 bases and J by 2 bases, 6 bases remained unmatched.

This clonotype was seen a handful of times. The chain carries TRBV27 and TRBJ2-7; TRBD1 matches 10 bases. The V and J ends lost 4 bases and 6 bases, in that order; junction bases with no gene match: 6. The CDR3 runs 14 residues. Germline V gene lookup returns CDR1 MNHEY and CDR2 SMNVEV (reference sequence). The CDR3 is CASSSTGTGAEQYF. The CDR3 DNA reads as TGTGCCAGCAGTTCAACCGGGACAGGGGCCGAGCAGTACTTC.

The rearrangement joins TRBV3-1 to TRBJ2-7; 9 bases match TRBD2. V lost 1 base to trimming and J lost 2 bases; unmatched junction nucleotides: 6. CDR3 size: 16 residues. The germline gives CDR1 LGHDT, CDR2 YNNKEL (reference sequence). The CDR3 loop reads CASSQGASGAPYEQYF. In DNA, the CDR3 is TGTGCCAGCAGCCAAGGAGCTAGCGGGGCGCCCTACGAGCAGTACTTC.

The chain carries TRBV7-9 and TRBJ2-7, with D perhaps given as TRBD1 or TRBD2 (6 bases each). CDR1 is SEHNR and CDR2 is FQNEAQ in the germline V gene (reference sequence). The CDR3 runs 14 residues. Trimming shortened V by 7 bases and J by 7 bases, and 20 bases separated the two germline ends. CDR3 protein: CASTSAPGAREQYF. In DNA form, the CDR3 reads TGTGCCAGCACCTCCGCTCCGGGGGCGCGGGAGCAGTACTTC.